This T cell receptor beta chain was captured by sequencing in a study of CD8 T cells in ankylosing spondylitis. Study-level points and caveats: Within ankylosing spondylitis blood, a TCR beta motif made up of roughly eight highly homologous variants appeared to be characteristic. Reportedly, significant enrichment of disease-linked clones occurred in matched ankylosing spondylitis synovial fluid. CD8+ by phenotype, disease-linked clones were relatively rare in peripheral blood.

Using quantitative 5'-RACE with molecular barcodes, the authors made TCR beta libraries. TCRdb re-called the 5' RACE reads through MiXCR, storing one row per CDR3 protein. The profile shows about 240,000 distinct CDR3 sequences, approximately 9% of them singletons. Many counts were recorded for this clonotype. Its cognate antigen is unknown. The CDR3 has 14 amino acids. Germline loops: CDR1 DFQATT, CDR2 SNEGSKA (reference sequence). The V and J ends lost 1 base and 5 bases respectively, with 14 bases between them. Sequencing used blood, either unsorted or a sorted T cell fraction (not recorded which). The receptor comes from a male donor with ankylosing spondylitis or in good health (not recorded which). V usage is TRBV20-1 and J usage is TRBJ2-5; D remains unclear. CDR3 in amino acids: CSARGADLRETQYF. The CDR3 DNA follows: TGCAGTGCTAGAGGGGCGGATCTCAGGGAGACCCAGTACTTC.